The sequence of this T cell receptor (beta chain) was determined in a study of T cell responses to AZD1222 COVID-19 vaccine. Study-wide findings and caveats: Just a handful of AZD1222 recipients tested seropositive at baseline.

The assay was immunoSEQ multiplex PCR, and TCRdb's table has in-frame clones only and misses some. The table records fewer than 130,000 clones, about 95% of them present only once. V lost 2 bases and J lost 3; bases outside the gene matches: 6. The CDR3 consists of 17 residues. Germline CDR1 is LNHNV and CDR2 is YYDKDF (reference sequence). Notes on this clone: Its specificity is unknown.

The TCR comes from an adult who received the AZD1222 COVID-19 vaccine. The material sequenced was peripheral blood, taken 28 days after the second AZD1222 dose. The chain employs TRBV15 and TRBJ2-5, with 13 bases lining up with TRBD2. The CDR3: CATSRPLGTSGEETQYF. DNA of the CDR3: TGTGCCACCAGCAGACCCTTAGGGACTAGCGGGGAAGAGACCCAGTACTTC.